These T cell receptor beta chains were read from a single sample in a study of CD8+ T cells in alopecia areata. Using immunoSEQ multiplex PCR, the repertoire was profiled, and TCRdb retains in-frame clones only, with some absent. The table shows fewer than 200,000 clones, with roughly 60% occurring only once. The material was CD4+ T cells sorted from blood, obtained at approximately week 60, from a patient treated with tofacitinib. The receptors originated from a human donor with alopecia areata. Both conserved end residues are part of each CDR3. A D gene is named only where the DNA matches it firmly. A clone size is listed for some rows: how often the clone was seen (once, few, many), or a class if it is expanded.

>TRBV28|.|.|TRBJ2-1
TGTGCCAGCAGTTACCCTACAGGGTTTGCTTTCGATGAGCAGTTCTTC
CASSYPTGFAFDEQFF
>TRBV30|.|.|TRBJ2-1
TGTGCCTGGAGTTGGCTCCGAGGTGAGCAGTTCTTC
CAWSWLRGEQFF
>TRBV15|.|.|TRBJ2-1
TGTGCCACCAGCACCCTTAATGAGCAGTTCTTC
CATSTLNEQFF
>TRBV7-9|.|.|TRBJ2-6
TGTGCCAGCAGCTTAGTTGGGGCCTATCTGGGGGCCAACGTCCTGACTTTC
CASSLVGAYLGANVLTF
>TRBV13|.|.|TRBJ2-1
TGTGCCAGCAGCTTAGGACTGGGAACCTGGGGCGAGCAGTTCTTC
CASSLGLGTWGEQFF
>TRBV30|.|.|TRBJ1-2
TGTGCCTGGAGTGTATGGGAGATATTTTCCAACTATGGCTACACCTTC
CAWSVWEIFSNYGYTF
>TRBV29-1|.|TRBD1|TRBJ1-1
TGCAGCGTTGAAGTCGGTGGGACAGTTGAAGCTTTCTTT
CSVEVGGTVEAFF
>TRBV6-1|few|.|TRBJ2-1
TGTGCCAGCAGTGGTTTCCCCTACAATGAGCAGTTCTTC
CASSGFPYNEQFF
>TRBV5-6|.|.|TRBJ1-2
TGTGCCAGCAGCTTGGGAGGCAGGGACGGCTATGGCTACACCTTC
CASSLGGRDGYGYTF
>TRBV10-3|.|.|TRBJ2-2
TGTGCCATCAGCCCCCTAGGGAACACCGGGGAGCTGTTTTTT
CAISPLGNTGELFF
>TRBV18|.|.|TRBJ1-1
TGTGCCAGCTCACCGCTAGGTCTGAACACTGAAGCTTTCTTT
CASSPLGLNTEAFF
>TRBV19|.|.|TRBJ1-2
TGTGCCAGTAGTATAGGCGTGAGCTATGGCTACACCTTC
CASSIGVSYGYTF
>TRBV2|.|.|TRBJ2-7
TGTGCCAAAGCCCGGGTGGGAGGCGAGCAGTACTTC
CAKARVGGEQYF
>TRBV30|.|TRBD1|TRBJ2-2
TGTGCCTGGGACAGGGATGGCACCGGGGAGCTGTTTTTT
CAWDRDGTGELFF
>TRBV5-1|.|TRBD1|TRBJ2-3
TGCGCCAGCAGCTCACCCGTGGACAGGGCGGCAGATACGCAGTATTTT
CASSSPVDRAADTQYF
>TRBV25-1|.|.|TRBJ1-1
TGTGCCAGCAGTGACCTCCCGGACACTGAAGCTTTCTTT
CASSDLPDTEAFF
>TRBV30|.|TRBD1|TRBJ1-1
TGTGCCTGGACATTACAGGGGACCCGGGCTGAAGCTTTCTTT
CAWTLQGTRAEAFF
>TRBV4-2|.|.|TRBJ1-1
TGTGCCAGCAGCCAAGATTCGAAACGTCTATCCTCTGAAGCTTTCTTT
CASSQDSKRLSSEAFF
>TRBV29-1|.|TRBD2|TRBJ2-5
TGCAGCGTTGCGTGGCTAGCGGACCCCAAAGAGACCCAGTACTTC
CSVAWLADPKETQYF
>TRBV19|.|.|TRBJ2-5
TGTGCCAGCAGTCTCCGGAGTATGGAGACCCAGTACTTC
CASSLRSMETQYF
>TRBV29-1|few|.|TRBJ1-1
TGCAGCGTTTTCCCTCGCGTGTCGAACACTGAAGCTTTCTTT
CSVFPRVSNTEAFF
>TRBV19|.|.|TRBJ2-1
TGTGCCAGTAGCTTATTTACAGGGACCCGTTACAATGAGCAGTTCTTC
CASSLFTGTRYNEQFF
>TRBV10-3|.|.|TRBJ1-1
TGTGCCATCAGTGAGAAGTCAGGGATGAACACTGAAGCTTTCTTT
CAISEKSGMNTEAFF
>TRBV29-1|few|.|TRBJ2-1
TGCAGCGTTGACCGGCGGCCGAGCTCCTACAATGAGCAGTTCTTC
CSVDRRPSSYNEQFF
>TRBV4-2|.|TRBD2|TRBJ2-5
TGTGCCAGCAGCGATCGACAGATCGGGGGGGGCGGAGAGACCCAGTACTTC
CASSDRQIGGGGETQYF
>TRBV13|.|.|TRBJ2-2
TGTGCCAGCAGCTTAGTTTTCGGGGAGCTGTTTTTT
CASSLVFGELFF
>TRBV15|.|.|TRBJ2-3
TGTGCCACCAGCAGAGATACGGGGCCGGTATCAGATACGCAGTATTTT
CATSRDTGPVSDTQYF
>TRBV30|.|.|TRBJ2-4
TGTGCCTGGTTAACTCAGGGGAGAAACATTCAGTACTTC
CAWLTQGRNIQYF
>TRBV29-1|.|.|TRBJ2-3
TGCAGCGTGGCGATTTGGTCCGAAACGGGATTAATTACCACAGATACGCAGTATTTT
CSVAIWSETGLITTDTQYF
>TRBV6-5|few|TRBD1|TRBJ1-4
TGTGCCAGCACCGGAACACAGGGGGCTAGAGAAAAACTGTTTTTT
CASTGTQGAREKLFF
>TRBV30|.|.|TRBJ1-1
TGTGCCTGGAGGGTGATTCTGGAAGCTTTCTTT
CAWRVILEAFF
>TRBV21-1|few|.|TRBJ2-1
TGTGCCAGCAGCAAAGACCCTCAAAACGGGAGTGAGCAGTTCTTC
CASSKDPQNGSEQFF
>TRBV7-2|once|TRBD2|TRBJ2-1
TGTGCCAGCAGCCGTGGACTAGCAGATGAGCAGTTCTTC
CASSRGLADEQFF
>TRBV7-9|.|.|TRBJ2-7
TGTGCCAGCAGCTTTTTTCCATCAGGGGCCGCCATAATGTACGAGCAGTACTTC
CASSFFPSGAAIMYEQYF
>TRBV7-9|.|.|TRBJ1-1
TGTGCCAGCAGCTTGAAGGAGAACACTGAAGCTTTCTTT
CASSLKENTEAFF
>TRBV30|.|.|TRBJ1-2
TGTGCCTGGAGCCCAGACTACTATGGCTACACCTTC
CAWSPDYYGYTF
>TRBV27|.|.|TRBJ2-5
TGTGCCAACACCCTCGGGTCCGAGACCCAGTACTTC
CANTLGSETQYF
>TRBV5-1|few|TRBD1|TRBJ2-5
TGCGCCAGCAGCTTACCAGGGGGCGAAGAGACCCAGTACTTC
CASSLPGGEETQYF
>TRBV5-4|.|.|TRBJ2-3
TGTGCCAGCAGCTCCGCAGGTTTCACAGATACGCAGTATTTT
CASSSAGFTDTQYF
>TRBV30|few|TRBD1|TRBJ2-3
TGTGCCTGGAAGCAGGGGGCTAGCACAGATACGCAGTATTTT
CAWKQGASTDTQYF
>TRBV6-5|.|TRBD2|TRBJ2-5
TGTGCCAGCAGCAACGCGGGGGGCCAAGAGACCCAGTACTTC
CASSNAGGQETQYF
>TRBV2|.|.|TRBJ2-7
TGTGCCAGCAGTGAAGCGCTTCCGAGTCGCGGGGAGCAGTACTTC
CASSEALPSRGEQYF
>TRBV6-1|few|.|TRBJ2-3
TGTGCCAGCAGTGAGGGTTCAGATACGCAGTATTTT
CASSEGSDTQYF
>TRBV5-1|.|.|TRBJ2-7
TGCGCCAGCAGCTTGGAGGAGACTACCTACGAGCAGTACTTC
CASSLEETTYEQYF
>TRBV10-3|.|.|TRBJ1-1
TGTGCCATCAGTGAGGGGGGGAACACTGAAGCTTTCTTT
CAISEGGNTEAFF
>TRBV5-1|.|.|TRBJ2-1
TGCGCCAGCAGCTTGGCCGTAGGAGGGGCCAATGAGCAGTTCTTC
CASSLAVGGANEQFF
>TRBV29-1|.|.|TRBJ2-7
TGCAGCGTAGGACTCTCGAGGGACGAGCAGTACTTC
CSVGLSRDEQYF
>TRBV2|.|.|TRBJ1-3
TGTGCCAGCAGTACGACTCGCTCTGGAAACACCATATATTTT
CASSTTRSGNTIYF
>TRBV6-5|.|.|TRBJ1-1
TGTGCCAGTCAGTTTAAGGGGATACAGGGTGAAGCTTTCTTT
CASQFKGIQGEAFF
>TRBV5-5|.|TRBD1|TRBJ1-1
TGTGCCAGCAGCCCCTGGACAGGGGGTAGGAACACTGAAGCTTTCTTT
CASSPWTGGRNTEAFF